One sample yielded the 27 T cell receptor beta chains listed below, sequenced in a study of shared clonotypes between healthy human individuals. Generated by immunoSEQ multiplex PCR, the TCRdb table keeps only in-frame clones and is missing some. This table has 1.5 million to 2.5 million clones, less than 95% appearing once. Selected positively for CCR7 and CD45RO-negative, naive CD8 cells excluded terminally differentiated effector memory CD45RA+ cells. Sequenced input: naive CD8+ T cells sorted from blood. These receptor sequences come from a man aged 18 to 30 in good health.

The CDR3 loop is CASSDGVGGLTDTQYF. The CDR3 DNA sequence: TGTGCCAGCAGCGACGGGGTAGGGGGCCTCACAGATACGCAGTATTTT. This chain connects TRBV9 to TRBJ2-3, with TRBD1 matching over 7 bases. The CDR3 totals 16 residues. With 3 bases clipped from V and 2 bases from J, the junction kept 9 bases outside the gene matches. Per the germline V gene, CDR1 is SGDLS and CDR2 is YYNGEE.

J is TRBJ2-1 and V is TRBV5-6; D is perhaps TRBD1 (5 bases). Deletions cut 3 bases from V and 8 bases from J, with 9 bases between. Germline lookup yields CDR1 SGHDT and CDR2 YYEEEE. The CDR3 is 12 residues long. CDR3 loop: CASSWVRDEQFF. Written as DNA, the CDR3 is TGTGCCAGCAGCTGGGTCAGGGATGAGCAGTTCTTC.

The J gene is TRBJ2-7, the V gene TRBV4-3; 7 positions agree with TRBD2. CDR3 length: 16 residues. Germline CDR1 and CDR2: LGHNA and YSLEER. V lost 1 base and J lost 2; bases outside the gene matches: 8. The CDR3 protein is CASSQGPRREAYEQYF. DNA for the CDR3: TGCGCCAGCAGCCAAGGCCCTCGTCGGGAGGCCTACGAGCAGTACTTC.

This rearrangement joins TRBV15 to TRBJ1-6; the D gene is possibly TRBD1 (5 bases). CDR1 is LNHNV and CDR2 is YYDKDF in the germline V gene (reference sequence). Trimming stripped 5 bases from V and 6 bases from J, with 14 bases between. CDR3 length: 15 residues. The CDR3 DNA is TGTGCCACCAGCGGACAACCTTATAGTAATTCACCCCTCCACTTT. Protein product: CATSGQPYSNSPLHF.

The chain carries TRBV18 and TRBJ2-7, with a tentative D call TRBD1 (6 bases). The CDR3 contains 13 residues. Per the germline V gene, CDR1 is KGHSH and CDR2 is LQKENI. Trimming took 3 bases from V and 3 from J, leaving 9 bases between them. The CDR3 nucleotides are TGTGCCAGCTCACCGGCACAGGGCTACGAGCAGTACTTC. It encodes CASSPAQGYEQYF.

The V gene is TRBV6-5, the J gene TRBJ1-4; D remains unclear. Germline V gene sequence: CDR1 MNHEY, CDR2 SVGAGI. This CDR3 spans 13 amino acids. Trimming took off 7 bases at V and 8 bases at J, with 14 bases between the two ends. CDR3 coding DNA: TGTGCCAGCACCCTACGGGCCCACGAAAAACTGTTTTTT. Amino acid sequence: CASTLRAHEKLFF.

In the case of this clone: Within the sample, other DNA sequences also encode this same CDR3. The chain carries TRBV6-5 and TRBJ2-1; D is uncertain. The germline CDR1 and CDR2 sequences are MNHEY and SVGAGI. The CDR3 spans 13 residues. V shed 2 bases and J shed 2 bases, with 4 bases lying between them. The CDR3 loop reads CASSYGAYNEQFF. CDR3 in DNA: TGTGCCAGCAGTTACGGGGCCTACAATGAGCAGTTCTTC.

The gene calls are TRBV7-8 and TRBJ2-1, with D tentatively TRBD1 (5 bases). Germline V gene data show CDR1 as SGHVS and CDR2 as FQNEAQ. The ends were cut back, 2 bases at V and 5 bases at J, with 16 bases in the middle. The CDR3 length is 16 residues. CDR3 amino acids: CASSLSPGRADNEQFF. The CDR3 DNA reads as TGTGCCAGCAGCTTATCCCCTGGCAGGGCTGACAATGAGCAGTTCTTC.

This clone was observed a single time. The CDR3 loop is CASSQDRDSANTGELFF. The CDR3 DNA reads as TGCGCCAGCAGCCAGGACCGGGACAGCGCGAACACCGGGGAGCTGTTTTTT. The chain combines TRBV4-1 with TRBJ2-2; the match to TRBD1 covers 7 bases. The CDR3 is 17 amino acids. Losses at the gene ends were 3 bases for V and 0 bases for J; bases not matched to a gene: 7. The V gene's germline CDR1 is MGHRA and CDR2 YSYEKL.

The table lists this clone with a count of one. The chain carries TRBV6-5 and TRBJ1-2, with unresolved D. CDR3 size: 14 residues. CDR1 MNHEY and CDR2 SVGAGI come from the germline V gene. V was pared by 5 bases and J by 5 bases, with 15 bases between. CDR3 sequence (DNA): TGTGCCAGCAGTCACCGGGCGACATTGTATGGCTACACCTTC. Its protein is CASSHRATLYGYTF.

This clone appeared a few times. The CDR3 nucleotides are TGTGCCAGTAGTCTACAGGGGGCCATTCACGGCTACACCTTC. Encoded protein: CASSLQGAIHGYTF. The chain combines TRBV19 with TRBJ1-2; 9 bases line up with TRBD1. The CDR3 has 14 residues. Looked up from germline, CDR1 is LNHDA and CDR2 is SQIVND (reference sequence). J was trimmed by 8 bases and V by 5 bases; bases with no gene match: 9.

This chain joins TRBV5-1 and TRBJ2-1; 7 positions agree with TRBD2. CDR3 length: 15 amino acids. The junction had 6 bases not matched to a gene; V was cut back by 0 bases and J by 6 bases. In germline, CDR1 is SGHRS, CDR2 YFSETQ. CDR3 sequence (DNA): TGCGCCAGCAGCTTGGAGGCGGGAGTAGCCAATGAGCAGTTCTTC. As protein: CASSLEAGVANEQFF. Together with reference TRBV5-1 and TRBJ2-1, the CDR3 gives the full variable domain: KAGVTQTPRYLIKTRGQQVTLSCSPISGHRSVSWYQQTPGQGLQFLFEYFSETQRNKGNFPGRFSGRQFSNSRSEMNVSTLELGDSALYLCASSLEAGVANEQFFGPGTRLTVL.

The chain links TRBV27 to TRBJ2-2, with D maybe TRBD2 (5 bases). Trimming cost V 2 bases and J 3 bases, with 10 bases left between them. The germline CDR1 and CDR2 sequences are MNHEY and SMNVEV (reference sequence). The CDR3 extends over 15 amino acids. This CDR3 reads CASSLTPGYTGELFF. The CDR3, as DNA: TGTGCCAGCAGTTTAACACCGGGGTACACCGGGGAGCTGTTTTTT.

The chain combines TRBV29-1 with TRBJ2-7; D is perhaps TRBD2 (5 bases). The germline CDR1 and CDR2 sequences are SQVTM and ANQGSEA. The CDR3 sequence is 14 residues long. V dropped 4 bases and J dropped 2 bases, with 15 bases sitting between them. CDR3 in amino acids: CSVVTAGVTYEQYF. The CDR3 DNA sequence: TGCAGCGTTGTCACCGCCGGGGTAACCTACGAGCAGTACTTC.

About this clone itself: Other DNA sequences of this sample code for an identical CDR3. The J gene is TRBJ2-7, the V gene TRBV19; 10 bases agree with TRBD1. Germline V lookup: CDR1 LNHDA, CDR2 SQIVND (reference sequence). This CDR3 comprises 14 residues. With 5 bases clipped from V and 3 bases from J, the junction kept 4 bases outside the gene matches. CDR3 sequence: CASSLRDRGYEQYF. DNA for the CDR3: TGTGCCAGTAGTCTCCGGGACAGGGGCTACGAGCAGTACTTC.

J is TRBJ2-7 and V is TRBV29-1, with 8 bases that match TRBD1. Trimming at V came to 6 bases and at J to 0 bases, leaving 13 bases not matched to a gene. The length of the CDR3 is 16 residues. Germline loops: CDR1 SQVTM, CDR2 ANQGSEA. The CDR3 protein is CSVLTGQAIISYEQYF. The CDR3 DNA reads as TGCAGCGTGCTGACGGGACAGGCGATTATCTCCTACGAGCAGTACTTC.

Comments on this clone: Relative to the germline gene, one junction end is altered; a read error may explain this. Additional DNA sequences in this sample encode the identical CDR3. This chain joins TRBV7-7 and TRBJ2-7; TRBD1 matches at 7 bases. The CDR3 is 13 residues long. Germline assignment: CDR1 SSHAT and CDR2 FNYEAQ (reference sequence). This CDR3 reads CASSLGQDYEQYF. The CDR3 coding sequence is TGTGCTAGCAGCTTAGGACAGGACTACGAGCAGTACTTC.

The rearrangement joins TRBV27 to TRBJ2-7; 7 positions match TRBD1. The CDR3 extends over 14 amino acids. Trimming at V came to 4 bases and at J to 5 bases, leaving 8 bases not matched to a gene. Germline V CDR1 and CDR2: MNHEY, SMNVEV (reference sequence). CDR3: CASSSDRDGNEQYF. The CDR3 DNA reads as TGTGCCAGCAGTTCCGACAGGGACGGGAACGAGCAGTACTTC.

This rearrangement joins TRBV10-3 to TRBJ2-7; D is possibly TRBD1 (5 bases). Trimming cost V 3 bases and J 3 bases, with 9 bases left between them. The CDR3 extends over 13 amino acids. Germline CDR1 ENHRY, CDR2 SYGVKD. Here the CDR3 DNA reads TGTGCCATCAGTGAAGGGGTTTACTACGAGCAGTACTTC. Translation gives CAISEGVYYEQYF.

The chain carries TRBV19 and TRBJ1-1, with D unclear. V lost 4 bases and J lost 0, with 9 bases in between. CDR3 length: 14 amino acids. The germline gives CDR1 LNHDA, CDR2 SQIVND (reference sequence). The CDR3 protein is CASSRAGLNTEAFF. CDR3 DNA sequence: TGTGCCAGTAGTAGGGCAGGATTGAACACTGAAGCTTTCTTT.

The gene calls are TRBV6-1 and TRBJ2-7; no definite D call. The V end lost 2 bases, the J end lost 7 bases, and 15 bases lay between the germline ends. CDR3 length equals 14 residues. CDR1 is MNHNS and CDR2 is SASEGT in the germline V gene. This chain's CDR3 is CASSEIARRWEQYF. The CDR3 bases are TGTGCCAGCAGTGAAATCGCTAGACGGTGGGAGCAGTACTTC.

The rearrangement joins TRBV27 to TRBJ1-2, with 9 bases aligning to TRBD1. V shed 3 bases and J 8 bases; nucleotides not matched to a gene: 10. Germline CDR1 is MNHEY and CDR2 is SMNVEV (reference sequence). The CDR3 is made up of 15 amino acids. CDR3 DNA: TGTGCCAGCAGTTTCACAGGGGGCGCCTTGGAGGGCTACACCTTC. This translates into CASSFTGGALEGYTF.

As concerns this clone: Other DNA sequences in the sample encode the same CDR3. The chain has TRBV6-5 and TRBJ2-1; 7 bases agree with TRBD2. With 2 bases clipped from V and 9 bases from J, the junction kept 1 base outside the gene matches. CDR3 size: 12 residues. CDR1 and CDR2 (germline): MNHEY, SVGAGI. The CDR3 protein is CASSYPGGEQFF. The CDR3 nucleotides are TGTGCCAGCAGTTACCCGGGGGGTGAGCAGTTCTTC.

V and J are TRBV27 and TRBJ1-2; 7 positions match TRBD1. Germline-derived CDR1 and CDR2 are MNHEY and SMNVEV (reference sequence). CDR3 size: 17 residues. V trimming: 8 bases; J trimming: 6 bases; junction bases outside the gene matches: 21. The CDR3 coding sequence is TGTGCCAGCTCTTCTGGGCCGGGACAGTTAACTCCGAATGGCTACACCTTC. This encodes CASSSGPGQLTPNGYTF.

This chain connects TRBV27 to TRBJ2-7, with D perhaps TRBD2 (6 bases). This CDR3 is 14 amino acids long. Germline V lookup: CDR1 MNHEY, CDR2 SMNVEV (reference sequence). The V end lost 5 bases, the J end lost 5 bases, and 16 bases lay between the germline ends. CDR3 DNA: TGTGCCAGCAGTCCCCCGAGGAGGGTCCACGAGCAGTACTTC. Translation gives CASSPPRRVHEQYF.

The V call is TRBV6-5, the J call TRBJ2-1; 13 bases are shared with TRBD2. Germline trimming cut 2 bases from V and 10 bases from J; bases unmatched to any gene: 8. CDR3 size: 16 residues. The germline V gene has CDR1 MNHEY and CDR2 SVGAGI. CDR3 nucleotide sequence: TGTGCCAGCAGTTACCTAACTAGCGGGAGGGCCGGAGAGCAGTTCTTC. It is translated as CASSYLTSGRAGEQFF.

This sequence joins TRBV6-6 and TRBJ1-1; 7 nucleotides align to TRBD1. V lost 2 bases, J lost 2 bases, and 8 bases stayed unmatched. Germline values: CDR1 MNHNY, CDR2 SVGAGI (reference sequence). The CDR3 loop spans 16 amino acids. This CDR3 is CASSYAPGGGNTEAFF. CDR3 nucleotide sequence: TGTGCCAGCAGTTACGCCCCAGGGGGAGGAAACACTGAAGCTTTCTTT.